The T cell receptor (beta chain) described here comes from a study of post-analysis software for immune sequencing data. For the study at large: The disease courses covered relapsing-remitting, secondary progressive and progressive-relapsing multiple sclerosis.

V gave up 0 bases and J gave up 6 bases, with 8 bases separating them. Germline CDR1 is MNHEY and CDR2 is SVGAGI. The CDR3 is 13 amino acids. This clonotype was detected only a few times. Its antigen is currently unknown. Study-wide findings and caveats: Under the F measure, samples that were prepared in one batch clustered strongly together. Patients carried roughly 5 TRBV segments more frequently than controls did, and TRBV5-6, TRBV5-1 and TRBV20-1 were among them. Multiple sclerosis was associated with a significant reduction in normalized Chao1 diversity relative to controls.

Unique molecular identifiers featured in each of the TCR beta cDNA libraries. Input of about 0.95 to 10 million T cells yielded 400,000 to 550,000 cDNA molecules. TCRdb recomputed calls from the PCR reads with MiXCR, one row per CDR3 protein. The sample lists about 770,000 distinct CDR3 sequences, around 45% seen once, with 4.9% in the top ten. The rearrangement joins TRBV6-5 to TRBJ1-2; D is possibly TRBD1 (5 bases). The sample was blood. This receptor was identified in a girl under 18 with multiple sclerosis. The CDR3 DNA is TGTGCCAGCAGTTACTCGACGGGGCATGGCTACACCTTC. Protein product: CASSYSTGHGYTF.